This T cell receptor beta chain was found in a study of blood T cell repertoires in COVID-19. Study-level information: Acute and convalescent COVID-19 specimens originated in the United States, Italy and Spain. PBMCs, B-cell-depleted T cells, or T cells were the source of the cDNA or gDNA that made up the material.

Authors' data handling: How many nucleated cells were present was estimated from reference gene primer amplification. The protocol was immunoSEQ multiplex PCR, while the TCRdb copy is restricted to in-frame clones and leaves out a portion. That table supplies the V and J calls and clone size; D and trimming were determined from the DNA. The sample holds around 130,000 clones, approximately 90% seen once. The sequence derives from a man between 65 and 85 years old with active COVID-19. Material for sequencing was peripheral blood.

The CDR3 region is CASSWDRKGTEAFF. CDR3 in DNA: TGTGCCAGCAGCTGGGACAGGAAGGGCACTGAAGCTTTCTTT. The chain links TRBV6-2 or TRBV6-3 to TRBJ1-1, with 8 bases that match TRBD1. The CDR3 has 14 amino acids. Germline CDR1 and CDR2: MNHEY and SVGEGT. After removal of 6 bases from V and 4 bases from J, the junction contained 7 bases not matched to a gene.